This T cell receptor beta chain was sequenced in a study of blood T cells in healthy people across ages. On this clonotype itself: Its antigen is not known.

The second PCR ran about 6 to 12 cycles with a sample-barcoded 5' primer and J-beta primers. TCRdb called the 5' RACE reads again in MiXCR, with one record for every CDR3 protein. The sample yields around 970,000 distinct CDR3 sequences, about 53% seen once. The CDR3 loop spans 17 amino acids. Germline V gives CDR1 DFQATT, CDR2 SNEGSKA (reference sequence). V was shortened by 0 bases and J by 0 bases, with 12 bases between the two germline ends. Overall study findings and caveats: As age increased, TCR beta diversity per million T cells fell in a roughly linear fashion. A conclusive naive versus antigen-experienced comparison was prevented by the unsorted PBMCs.

The sample taken for sequencing was blood. The receptor's source is a woman aged 60-75 years in good health. This chain connects TRBV20-1 to TRBJ1-6; D unclear. DNA for the CDR3: TGCAGTGCTAGAGACCCGATGGTTAGCTCCTATAATTCACCCCTCCACTTT. The encoded protein is CSARDPMVSSYNSPLHF.